This is a list of T cell receptor beta chains from one sample in a study of early T cells in non-severe SARS-CoV-2 infection. TCRdb fed the 5' RACE reads into MiXCR, producing one record per CDR3 protein. This table holds tens of thousands of distinct CDR3 sequences, about 10% found once. Sequenced input: whole blood. The receptors stem from an adult who was a healthcare worker with PCR-confirmed SARS-CoV-2 infection or an uninfected control (not recorded which). Each CDR3 is given with its conserved first and last residue. The D gene is left open where the match is weak. Clone size is given for some rows only: seen once, a few or many times, or a class if the clone is expanded.

j_call cdr3_length d_call clone_size v_call cdr3_aa cdr3_nt
TRBJ2-7 14 NA few TRBV6-2/TRBV6-3 CASGTLSRDYEQYF TGTGCCAGCGGAACCTTAAGCCGGGATTACGAGCAGTACTTC
TRBJ1-1 13 NA NA TRBV7-2 CASSPESNTEAFF TGTGCCAGCAGCCCCGAGTCGAACACTGAAGCTTTCTTT
TRBJ2-7 13 NA many TRBV18 CASSPQSHYEQYF TGTGCCAGCTCACCCCAGTCCCACTACGAGCAGTACTTC
TRBJ1-6 17 NA many TRBV4-3 CASSQRWAGSYNSPLHF TGCGCCAGCAGCCAACGGTGGGCGGGATCCTATAATTCACCCCTCCACTTT
TRBJ2-1 14 NA few TRBV20-1 CSARDPLAGNEQFF TGCAGTGCTAGAGATCCACTAGCTGGCAATGAGCAGTTCTTC
TRBJ2-2 14 NA many TRBV24-1 CATSDPGNTGELFF TGTGCCACCAGTGACCCAGGGAACACCGGGGAGCTGTTTTTT
TRBJ2-7 15 TRBD1 many TRBV10-2 CASSELLQGAREQYF TGCGCCAGCAGTGAGTTACTTCAGGGGGCGCGAGAGCAGTACTTC
TRBJ1-6 13 NA few TRBV7-2 CASSLYGNSPLHF TGTGCCAGCAGCTTGTACGGTAATTCACCCCTCCACTTT
TRBJ2-1 16 NA NA TRBV24-1 CATSDPSGFYHNEQFF TGTGCCACCAGTGACCCCAGTGGCTTTTACCACAATGAGCAGTTCTTC
TRBJ2-2 14 NA many TRBV29-1 CSVRPGVNTGELFF TGCAGCGTCCGCCCGGGGGTAAACACCGGGGAGCTGTTTTTT
TRBJ2-7 16 TRBD1 many TRBV12-3/TRBV12-4 CASSPRQGAKFYEQYF TGTGCCAGCAGTCCCAGACAGGGCGCGAAATTTTACGAGCAGTACTTC
TRBJ2-7 15 TRBD2 many TRBV4-2 CASSQDDGLAGRQYF TGTGCCAGCAGCCAAGATGACGGACTAGCGGGCCGCCAGTACTTC
TRBJ1-5 14 NA many TRBV12-3/TRBV12-4 CASSFQGWGQPQHF TGTGCCAGCAGTTTTCAGGGTTGGGGTCAGCCCCAGCATTTT
TRBJ1-1 14 TRBD1 many TRBV6-6 CASNQQGADTEAFF TGTGCCAGCAATCAACAGGGGGCGGACACTGAAGCTTTCTTT
TRBJ1-1 12 NA NA TRBV28 CASSVPRGEAFF TGTGCCAGCAGTGTCCCCCGGGGTGAAGCCTTCTTT
TRBJ1-4 17 TRBD1 few TRBV7-2 CASSLTFRGTTNEKLFF TGTGCCAGCAGCCTTACCTTCAGGGGGACAACTAATGAAAAACTGTTTTTT
TRBJ1-2 15 NA many TRBV4-1 CASSRASNSNYGYTF TGCGCCAGCAGCCGTGCGTCAAATTCCAACTATGGCTACACCTTC
TRBJ1-4 14 NA many TRBV4-2 CASGADSTNEKLFF TGTGCCAGTGGGGCAGACTCAACTAATGAAAAACTGTTTTTT
TRBJ2-7 12 NA few TRBV29-1 CSVGTDSYEQYF TGCAGCGTTGGGACGGACTCCTACGAGCAGTACTTC
TRBJ1-6 16 NA NA TRBV6-6 CASSYGTGNNNSPLHF TGTGCCAGCAGTTACGGAACAGGGAACAATAATTCACCCCTCCACTTT
TRBJ1-4 15 NA few TRBV7-9 CASSFGRNDNEKLFF TGTGCCAGCAGCTTCGGACGGAACGATAATGAAAAACTGTTTTTT
TRBJ2-3 14 TRBD2 many TRBV7-2 CASSSDGGADTQYF TGTGCCAGCAGCTCAGACGGGGGGGCAGATACGCAGTATTTT
TRBJ2-7 14 NA few TRBV14 CASSQFGLGYEQYF TGTGCCAGCAGCCAATTTGGTCTCGGCTACGAGCAGTACTTC
TRBJ2-1 11 NA NA TRBV3-1 CASSQGRGRFF TGTGCCAGCAGCCAAGGCCGAGGACGGTTCTTC
TRBJ1-4 14 NA NA TRBV4-3 CASSQDVFPEKLFF TGCGCCAGCAGCCAAGATGTCTTTCCCGAAAAACTGTTTTTT
TRBJ1-6 15 NA NA TRBV2 CASSQGLVYNSPLHF TGTGCCAGCAGCCAGGGGCTCGTCTATAATTCACCCCTCCACTTT
TRBJ1-1 12 NA many TRBV29-1 CSVVQGNTEAFF TGCAGCGTTGTCCAGGGGAACACTGAAGCTTTCTTT
TRBJ2-7 15 TRBD2 many TRBV4-3 CASSLVAGGSREQYF TGCGCCAGCAGCCTTGTAGCGGGAGGATCACGGGAGCAGTACTTC
TRBJ2-1 14 TRBD1 many TRBV11-2 CASSLGTAYNEQFF TGTGCCAGCAGCTTGGGGACAGCTTACAATGAGCAGTTCTTC
TRBJ2-1 15 TRBD2 many TRBV11-2 CASSFLAGGRNEQFF TGTGCCAGCAGTTTCCTAGCGGGAGGGAGGAATGAGCAGTTCTTC
TRBJ2-2 14 TRBD2 few TRBV7-2 CASSLAGAHGELFF TGTGCCAGCAGCTTGGCGGGAGCCCACGGGGAGCTGTTTTTT
TRBJ2-2 15 TRBD2 few TRBV6-2/TRBV6-3 CASSYGSGSTGELFF TGTGCCAGCAGTTATGGTAGCGGGAGCACCGGGGAGCTGTTTTTT
TRBJ2-5 14 NA NA TRBV6-2/TRBV6-3 CASSYGWGSETQYF TGTGCCAGCAGTTACGGTTGGGGCAGTGAGACCCAGTACTTC
TRBJ2-1 14 TRBD1 few TRBV5-1 CASSFGQVGDEQFF TGCGCCAGCAGCTTCGGACAGGTCGGGGATGAGCAGTTCTTC
TRBJ2-2 15 NA NA TRBV6-4 CASSVDGLNTGELFF TGTGCCAGCAGTGTAGACGGACTAAACACCGGGGAGCTGTTTTTT
TRBJ2-2 16 NA NA TRBV24-1 CATSDPLPRSTGELFF TGTGCCACCAGTGATCCCCTCCCGCGGAGCACCGGGGAGCTGTTTTTT
TRBJ2-5 19 NA many TRBV20-1 CSARDARRATGFDQETQYF TGCAGTGCTAGAGACGCGAGGAGGGCTACAGGGTTCGACCAAGAGACCCAGTACTTC
TRBJ1-1 14 TRBD1 many TRBV4-3 CASSQDRGNTEAFF TGCGCCAGCAGCCAGGACAGGGGGAACACTGAAGCTTTCTTT
TRBJ2-7 16 TRBD2 many TRBV28 CASSPPAAGGIYEQYF TGTGCCAGCAGCCCCCCGGCAGCGGGAGGAATCTACGAGCAGTACTTC
TRBJ2-2 13 TRBD1 few TRBV2 CASHGQGSGELFF TGTGCCAGCCATGGACAGGGTAGCGGGGAGCTGTTTTTT
TRBJ1-1 13 NA many TRBV9 CASSVVGDPEAFF TGTGCCAGCAGCGTAGTCGGGGACCCTGAAGCTTTCTTT
TRBJ1-3 17 TRBD1 NA TRBV15 CATSRDTTGGSGNTIYF TGTGCCACCAGCAGAGACACCACAGGGGGTAGTGGGAACACCATATATTTT
TRBJ2-7 14 NA few TRBV7-7 CASSLALGPHEQYF TGTGCCAGCAGCTTAGCGCTAGGGCCCCACGAGCAGTACTTC
TRBJ1-1 11 NA NA TRBV7-9 CASSLKGEAFF TGTGCCAGCAGCTTAAAGGGGGAGGCTTTCTTT
TRBJ1-2 13 TRBD1 many TRBV10-2 CASSNQGQALYTF TGCGCCAGCAGCAACCAAGGACAGGCCTTGTACACCTTC
TRBJ2-2 14 TRBD1 many TRBV2 CASKGTANTGELFF TGTGCCAGCAAGGGGACAGCCAACACCGGGGAGCTGTTTTTT
TRBJ1-2 13 NA few TRBV3-1 CASSLTGWRGYTF TGTGCCAGCAGCCTTACAGGGTGGCGTGGCTACACCTTC
TRBJ2-2 17 NA many TRBV7-8 CASSLVGGPSNTGELFF TGTGCCAGCAGCTTAGTGGGTGGGCCGTCGAACACCGGGGAGCTGTTTTTT
TRBJ1-5 14 NA many TRBV2 CASSDVGSNQPQHF TGTGCCAGCAGTGATGTCGGTAGCAATCAGCCCCAGCATTTT
TRBJ1-6 15 NA many TRBV5-1 CASSLDGTAASPLHF TGCGCCAGCAGCTTGGATGGCACGGCGGCATCACCCCTCCACTTT
TRBJ2-2 15 NA NA TRBV2 CASNQLLIGTGELFF TGTGCCAGCAACCAACTACTCATCGGGACCGGGGAGCTGTTTTTT
TRBJ2-3 13 NA few TRBV29-1 CSVEARHTDTQYF TGCAGCGTTGAAGCCCGCCACACAGATACGCAGTATTTT
TRBJ2-7 14 TRBD1 NA TRBV2 CASSEETGALEQYF TGTGCCAGCAGTGAGGAGACAGGGGCGTTGGAGCAGTACTTC
TRBJ2-2 15 NA NA TRBV7-2 CASSVAGLNSGELFF TGTGCCAGCAGCGTGGCAGGGCTAAACTCCGGGGAGCTGTTTTTT
TRBJ2-7 10 NA NA TRBV29-1 CSVDSGVEYF TGCAGCGTTGACTCGGGAGTCGAGTACTTC
TRBJ2-7 12 TRBD1 many TRBV29-1 CSVGQGAVEQYF TGCAGCGTTGGACAGGGGGCGGTCGAGCAGTACTTC
TRBJ2-1 16 NA many TRBV19 CASSIEGLARHNEQFF TGTGCCAGTAGTATAGAAGGGCTAGCGAGACACAATGAGCAGTTCTTC
TRBJ2-5 15 TRBD1 NA TRBV5-1 CASSALQGAKETQYF TGCGCCAGCAGCGCATTACAGGGGGCTAAAGAGACCCAGTACTTC
TRBJ2-3 13 TRBD1 NA TRBV5-6 CASSTGSWTGWYF TGTGCCAGCAGCACCGGGTCTTGGACAGGGTGGTATTTT
TRBJ1-1 14 NA many TRBV7-3 CASSFGGAGTEAFF TGTGCCAGCAGCTTCGGGGGCGCGGGCACTGAAGCTTTCTTT